The next 8 T cell receptor beta chains were all read from a single sample in a study of early T cells in non-severe SARS-CoV-2 infection. In TCRdb, the 5' RACE reads were re-called with MiXCR into one record per CDR3 protein. The repertoire has more than 95,000 distinct CDR3 sequences, 8% to 13% of them found once; the top ten carry around 4.6%. The material was whole blood, obtained at baseline. These receptors were taken from an adult who was a healthcare worker with PCR-confirmed SARS-CoV-2 infection or an uninfected control (not recorded which).

This clonotype was counted a few times. The chain carries TRBV24-1 and TRBJ2-3, with D tentatively TRBD1 (6 bases). Germline V lookup: CDR1 KGHDR, CDR2 SFDVKD. The CDR3 runs to 15 residues. V gave up 4 bases and J gave up 2 bases, with 12 bases separating them. In DNA, the CDR3 is TGTGCCACCAGTGACCCCGGACAGCTCACAGATACGCAGTATTTT. The encoded protein is CATSDPGQLTDTQYF.

This clonotype came up a few times. DNA of the CDR3: TGCAGTGCCACTCAGGGGCCCACTAACTATGGCTACACCTTC. It is translated as CSATQGPTNYGYTF. The chain employs TRBV20-1 and TRBJ1-2; D may be TRBD1 (6 bases). From germline, CDR1 is DFQATT and CDR2 SNEGSKA (reference sequence). Deletions cut 6 bases from V and 0 bases from J, with 14 bases between. There are 14 residues in the CDR3.

This clonotype has a handful of counts. The chain couples TRBV19 to TRBJ2-1; the match to TRBD2 covers 8 bases. The CDR3 extends over 15 amino acids. V shed 5 bases and J 10 bases; nucleotides not matched to a gene: 13. The germline gives CDR1 LNHDA, CDR2 SQIVND (reference sequence). This chain's CDR3 is CASSREGHKVWEQFF. CDR3 sequence (DNA): TGTGCCAGTAGTCGGGAGGGGCATAAAGTTTGGGAGCAGTTCTTC. Based on the CDR3 plus reference TRBV19 and TRBJ2-1, the full variable domain is DGGITQSPKYLFRKEGQNVTLSCEQNLNHDAMYWYRQDPGQGLRLIYYSQIVNDFQKGDIAEGYSVSREKKESFPLTVTSAQKNPTAFYLCASSREGHKVWEQFFGPGTRLTVL.

The chain recombines TRBV5-1 with TRBJ1-1; D possibly corresponds to TRBD1 (6 bases). With 0 bases removed from V and 7 bases from J, the gap between germline ends came to 13 bases. Looked up from germline, CDR1 is SGHRS and CDR2 is YFSETQ. The CDR3 spans 14 residues. CDR3 DNA sequence: TGCGCCAGCAGCTTGGACAGGGCATCGGTTGAAGCTTTCTTT. This translates into CASSLDRASVEAFF.

The rearrangement uses TRBV29-1 and TRBJ2-7, with a weak D call TRBD2 (6 bases). The CDR3 is made up of 11 amino acids. V lost 3 bases to trimming and J lost 8 bases, with 11 bases between them. Germline V gene sequence: CDR1 SQVTM, CDR2 ANQGSEA. Here the CDR3 DNA reads TGCAGCGTTGAGGAGGGTCACAAGCAGTACTTC. It specifies CSVEEGHKQYF.

This clonotype was seen more than once but under ten times. V is TRBV12-3 or TRBV12-4 and J is TRBJ1-1, with 11 nucleotides matching TRBD1. J was trimmed by 3 bases and V by 5 bases; bases with no gene match: 8. This CDR3 spans 16 amino acids. The CDR3 DNA is TGTGCCAGCAGTCCTTGGACAGGGGGCACGGACACTGAAGCTTTCTTT. Translating it yields CASSPWTGGTDTEAFF.

This clonotype showed up just a few times. J is TRBJ1-5 and V is TRBV20-1, with 8 bases identical to TRBD1. The V gene's germline CDR1 is DFQATT and CDR2 SNEGSKA (reference sequence). The CDR3 extends over 14 amino acids. V lost 6 bases, J lost 4 bases, and 8 bases stayed unmatched. The CDR3 loop reads CSAPRRGPNQPQHF. The DNA for the CDR3 is TGCAGTGCCCCCCGCAGGGGGCCTAATCAGCCCCAGCATTTT.

This clonotype was seen repeatedly, ten times or more. This sequence joins TRBV20-1 and TRBJ1-2; D is possibly TRBD1 (5 bases). The CDR3 has 13 residues. Germline CDR1 is DFQATT and CDR2 is SNEGSKA (reference sequence). Trimming pared 0 bases from V and 6 bases from J, leaving 11 bases between. The CDR3 region has the DNA TGCAGTGCTAGAGATCTGGCAGGGAATGGCTACACCTTC. This codes for CSARDLAGNGYTF.